The 31 T cell receptor beta chains listed next were all sequenced from one sample in a study of T cell responses to AZD1222 COVID-19 vaccine. TCRdb keeps only in-frame clones here, not all; method: immunoSEQ multiplex PCR. This table has some 65,000 clones, 79% appearing once. This specimen consisted of peripheral blood, obtained on day 0 of MenACWY control vaccination. These receptors all come from an adult in good health.

The rearrangement joins TRBV6-2 or TRBV6-3 to TRBJ1-1, with D hard to call. The germline gives CDR1 MNHEY, CDR2 SVGEGT. The CDR3 has 15 amino acids. V was pared by 0 bases and J by 1 base, with 9 bases between. The CDR3 DNA is TGTGCCAGCAGTTACTCGTGGAGCACGAACACTGAAGCTTTCTTT. It yields the protein CASSYSWSTNTEAFF.

The rearrangement links TRBV5-1 to TRBJ2-2, with D hard to call. CDR3 length: 13 residues. Germline V gene lookup returns CDR1 SGHRS and CDR2 YFSETQ. V was pared by 2 bases and J by 1 base, with 3 bases between. For the CDR3, the DNA is TGCGCCAGCAGCTTTAAGAACACCGGGGAGCTGTTTTTT. It yields the protein CASSFKNTGELFF.

This chain uses TRBV28 with TRBJ1-4, with D possibly being TRBD1 (5 bases). V lost 5 bases and J 8 bases, leaving 21 bases between the germline ends. The CDR3 covers 16 residues. Germline CDR1 reads MDHEN; CDR2 reads SYDVKM. The CDR3 DNA reads as TGTGCCAGCAGTCCCGAGAGTTCAGGGAGGGGAGAAAAACTGTTTTTT. Protein: CASSPESSGRGEKLFF.

This clone was seen once. V and J are TRBV3-1 (or the pseudogene TRBV3-2) and TRBJ1-4; D gene unclear. Trimming stripped 5 bases from V and 2 bases from J, with 3 bases between. This CDR3 has 12 residues. Looked up from germline, CDR1 is LGHDT and CDR2 is YNNKEL (reference sequence). The CDR3 here is CASSFTNEKLFF. CDR3 nucleotide sequence: TGTGCCAGCAGCTTTACTAATGAAAAACTGTTTTTT.

The genes are TRBV19 and TRBJ2-1; 13 bases line up with TRBD2. This CDR3 is built from 18 residues. The germline gives CDR1 LNHDA, CDR2 SQIVND (reference sequence). Trimming cost V 5 bases and J 3 bases; bases outside gene matches: 10. CDR3: CASSVTSGGFSNYNEQFF. The CDR3 DNA reads TGTGCCAGTAGTGTGACTAGCGGGGGGTTTAGTAACTACAATGAGCAGTTCTTC.

The gene calls are TRBV2 and TRBJ1-1; no clear D. CDR1 and CDR2 (germline): SNHLY, FYNNEI. V lost 5 bases and J lost 0, with 10 bases in between. This CDR3 comprises 14 residues. CDR3 nucleotide sequence: TGTGCCAGCAGTAAAGAGGTTGTGAACACTGAAGCTTTCTTT. Protein sequence: CASSKEVVNTEAFF.

The chain combines TRBV19 with TRBJ2-3; D is ambiguous. Germline values: CDR1 LNHDA, CDR2 SQIVND (reference sequence). This CDR3 has 12 amino acids. The V and J ends lost 5 bases and 2 bases respectively, with 5 bases between them. CDR3 loop: CASSDNTDTQYF. The CDR3 nucleotides read TGTGCCAGTAGTGACAACACAGATACGCAGTATTTT.

V usage is TRBV18 and J usage is TRBJ1-1; TRBD1 agrees at 9 bases. CDR1 KGHSH and CDR2 LQKENI come from the germline V gene. The trim removed 6 bases at V and 5 bases at J, leaving 7 bases unmatched. The CDR3 spans 14 residues. The CDR3, as DNA: TGTGCCAGCTCGACAGGACAGGGGACAACTGAAGCTTTCTTT. Translating it yields CASSTGQGTTEAFF.

V and J are TRBV4-1 and TRBJ2-3; no definite D call. Between the trimmed V and J ends, which lost 1 base and 0 bases, there was a span of 8 bases. The CDR3 is 15 residues long. The germline V gene encodes CDR1 MGHRA and CDR2 YSYEKL. CDR3 sequence: CASSQGRPSTDTQYF. The DNA of the CDR3 is TGCGCCAGCAGCCAAGGGCGGCCCAGCACAGATACGCAGTATTTT.

The gene calls are TRBV30 and TRBJ1-5; no definite D call. CDR1 is GTSNPN, CDR2 SVGIG, per germline (reference sequence). This CDR3 is 13 amino acids long. V was pared by 3 bases and J by 2 bases, with 8 bases between. CDR3 nucleotides: TGTGCCTGGAGCGCCGGGGGCAATCAGCCCCAGCATTTT. This gives the protein CAWSAGGNQPQHF.

This sequence joins TRBV5-6 and TRBJ1-1; the match to TRBD1 covers 10 bases. CDR1 SGHDT and CDR2 YYEEEE come from the germline V gene. This CDR3 contains 16 residues. J gave up 3 bases and V 2 bases, and 7 bases lay outside the gene matches. The DNA for the CDR3 is TGTGCCAGCAGCTTTGGGACAGGGGTCCTTCACACTGAAGCTTTCTTT. Encoded protein: CASSFGTGVLHTEAFF.

This chain joins TRBV6-5 and TRBJ2-7; D gene uncertain. This CDR3 comprises 14 residues. Germline lookup yields CDR1 MNHEY and CDR2 SVGAGI. Trimming left V 7 bases short and J 1 base short, with 14 bases between. The CDR3 sequence: CASKITLVSYEQYF. The CDR3 coding sequence is TGTGCCAGCAAGATAACTCTAGTTTCCTACGAGCAGTACTTC.

The J gene is TRBJ2-7, the V gene TRBV27; 11 bases align to TRBD1. Germline assignment: CDR1 MNHEY and CDR2 SMNVEV (reference sequence). The length of the CDR3 is 13 residues. Trimming cost V 8 bases and J 4 bases; bases outside gene matches: 4. The CDR3 DNA sequence: TGTGCCAGCTCGGACAGGGGGCTGTACGAGCAGTACTTC. Residues: CASSDRGLYEQYF.

The genes are TRBV27 and TRBJ2-3, with 13 bases that match TRBD2. The V gene end was trimmed by 5 bases and the J gene end by 4 bases; junction bases not matched to a gene: 6. Germline CDR1 MNHEY, CDR2 SMNVEV (reference sequence). The length of the CDR3 is 16 residues. CDR3 nucleotide sequence: TGTGCCAGCAGTACCGAGGGACTAGCGGGACCAGATACGCAGTATTTT. It encodes CASSTEGLAGPDTQYF.

V and J are TRBV7-2 and TRBJ2-5, with a weak D call TRBD1 (6 bases). V was shortened by 5 bases and J by 5 bases, with 18 bases between the two germline ends. The germline V gene encodes CDR1 SGHTA and CDR2 FQGNSA. The CDR3 consists of 15 residues. Here the CDR3 reads CASSLTRGGGETQYF. The CDR3 bases are TGTGCCAGCAGCCTTACCAGGGGTGGTGGTGAGACCCAGTACTTC.

The chain uses TRBV20-1 and TRBJ2-7, with D maybe TRBD1 (5 bases). The V gene's germline CDR1 is DFQATT and CDR2 SNEGSKA (reference sequence). The V end was cut by 3 bases, the J end by 0 bases, with 12 bases between. The CDR3 extends over 14 amino acids. The chain's CDR3 is CSASGAGSSYEQYF. DNA of the CDR3: TGCAGTGCTAGTGGGGCCGGAAGCTCCTACGAGCAGTACTTC.

This chain connects TRBV6-6 to TRBJ1-1; unclear D gene. This CDR3 region has 15 residues. The germline V gene has CDR1 MNHNY and CDR2 SVGAGI (reference sequence). Trimming shortened V by 6 bases and J by 3 bases, and 17 bases separated the two germline ends. CDR3 sequence reads: CASRAPRSVDTEAFF. The CDR3 nucleotides are TGTGCCAGCAGGGCCCCGAGGTCCGTGGACACTGAAGCTTTCTTT.

J is TRBJ2-3 and V is TRBV18; 9 bases match TRBD2. The CDR3 covers 16 residues. Germline-derived CDR1 and CDR2 are KGHSH and LQKENI. Losses at the gene ends were 1 base for V and 2 bases for J; bases not matched to a gene: 4. The CDR3 DNA is TGTGCCAGCTCACCACTAGCGGGGGCCAACACAGATACGCAGTATTTT. It is translated as CASSPLAGANTDTQYF.

This rearrangement joins TRBV30 to TRBJ1-2; the D is unclear. CDR3 length: 18 residues. CDR1 is GTSNPN, CDR2 SVGIG, per germline (reference sequence). The V end lost 3 bases, the J end lost 0 bases, and 23 bases lay between the germline ends. For the CDR3, the DNA is TGTGCCTGGAGAGGTACTCCTTGGGGATCAGCCTCTAACTATGGCTACACCTTC. It encodes CAWRGTPWGSASNYGYTF. Looking up the rest from reference TRBV30 and TRBJ1-2 gives the full variable domain: SQTIHQWPATLVQPVGSPLSLECTVEGTSNPNLYWYRQAAGRGLQLLFYSVGIGQISSEVPQNLSASRPQDRQFILSSKKLLLSDSGFYLCAWRGTPWGSASNYGYTFGSGTRLTVV.

This clone was recorded once. The gene calls are TRBV5-1 and TRBJ2-6; maybe TRBD2 (6 bases). This CDR3 comprises 16 residues. Germline V gene lookup returns CDR1 SGHRS and CDR2 YFSETQ. Trimming left V 7 bases short and J 0 bases short, with 14 bases between. CDR3 residues: CASHRDSSSGANVLTF. The CDR3 coding sequence is TGCGCCAGCCACCGGGACTCCAGCTCTGGGGCCAACGTCCTGACTTTC.

The rearrangement uses TRBV7-2 and TRBJ1-1, with D possibly being TRBD1 (5 bases). Germline V CDR1 and CDR2: SGHTA, FQGNSA. The CDR3 totals 15 residues. The germline V and J ends were trimmed by 5 bases and 4 bases, with 17 bases remaining between them. CDR3 sequence: CASSQHRGSGTEAFF. CDR3 nucleotides: TGTGCCAGCAGCCAGCATCGGGGCTCTGGCACTGAAGCTTTCTTT.

V is TRBV21-1 and J is TRBJ2-7; TRBD2 is the table's D call and was not checked against the DNA. TRBV21-1 counts as a pseudogene. There are 18 residues in the CDR3. The CDR3 loop is CASSKVEGREYVAYEQYF. DNA for the CDR3: TGTGCCAGCAGCAAAGTTGAAGGGCGGGAGTATGTAGCCTACGAGCAGTACTTC.

The chain combines TRBV5-1 with TRBJ1-2, with 8 bases identical to TRBD1. The trim removed 0 bases at V and 2 bases at J, leaving 9 bases unmatched. This CDR3 spans 17 amino acids. Germline V lookup: CDR1 SGHRS, CDR2 YFSETQ. CDR3 protein: CASSLEPGGESNYGYTF. The CDR3 coding sequence is TGCGCCAGCAGCTTGGAGCCAGGGGGCGAGTCCAACTATGGCTACACCTTC.

This clone was recorded once. The chain joins TRBV6-5 to TRBJ1-1, with D possibly matching TRBD1 (5 bases). From germline, CDR1 is MNHEY and CDR2 SVGAGI. The CDR3 spans 12 residues. Between the trimmed V and J ends, which lost 4 bases and 7 bases, there was a span of 10 bases. For the CDR3, the DNA is TGTGCCAGCAGTTTTAGGGGCTATGAAGCTTTCTTT. This encodes CASSFRGYEAFF.

The gene calls are TRBV29-1 and TRBJ2-1; D remains ambiguous. CDR1 is SQVTM and CDR2 is ANQGSEA in the germline V gene. Trimming cost V 4 bases and J 0 bases, with 10 bases left between them. The CDR3 contains 14 residues. The chain's CDR3 is CSVAAASSYNEQFF. The CDR3 DNA follows: TGCAGCGTTGCGGCTGCCAGCTCCTACAATGAGCAGTTCTTC.

The rearrangement uses TRBV9 and TRBJ2-7, with 8 nucleotides matching TRBD2. J was trimmed by 7 bases and V by 0 bases; bases with no gene match: 6. Per the germline V gene, CDR1 is SGDLS and CDR2 is YYNGEE. This CDR3 contains 14 residues. The chain's CDR3 is CASSVGLAGWEQYF. CDR3 coding DNA: TGTGCCAGCAGCGTAGGATTAGCGGGGTGGGAGCAGTACTTC.

The gene calls are TRBV5-6 and TRBJ1-1, with unresolved D. In germline, CDR1 is SGHDT, CDR2 YYEEEE. CDR3 size: 13 residues. V was trimmed by 1 base and J by 0 bases, leaving 4 bases between them. CDR3 loop: CASSLQLNTEAFF. CDR3 bases: TGTGCCAGCAGCTTGCAATTGAACACTGAAGCTTTCTTT.

V usage is TRBV3-1 (or the pseudogene TRBV3-2) and J usage is TRBJ1-5; TRBD1 aligns across 7 bases. The CDR3 is made up of 15 amino acids. Per germline, CDR1 LGHDT and CDR2 YNNKEL (reference sequence). With V trimmed by 1 base and J by 2 bases, 2 bases remained unmatched. The CDR3 bases are TGTGCCAGCAGCCAAGGGCAGGGGGGCAATCAGCCCCAGCATTTT. The encoded protein is CASSQGQGGNQPQHF.

This clone came up once. The chain joins TRBV7-2 to TRBJ1-2; TRBD1 aligns across 9 bases. V dropped 4 bases and J dropped 7; count of bases not matched to a gene: 4. Germline V lookup: CDR1 SGHTA, CDR2 FQGNSA. There are 13 residues in the CDR3. In DNA, the CDR3 is TGTGCCAGCAGCTCTACAGGGGGCTTTGGCTACACCTTC. Its translation is CASSSTGGFGYTF.

The rearrangement uses TRBV27 and TRBJ2-5; D may be TRBD1 (5 bases). The CDR3 has 17 amino acids. The germline V gene has CDR1 MNHEY and CDR2 SMNVEV (reference sequence). V lost 3 bases to trimming and J lost 4 bases, with 21 bases between them. The CDR3 protein is CASSFQRRGSRVETQYF. The CDR3 bases are TGTGCCAGCAGTTTCCAGCGTAGGGGAAGCCGCGTAGAGACCCAGTACTTC.

The genes are TRBV2 and TRBJ1-6; D is unresolved. This CDR3 region has 15 residues. V was cut by 6 bases and J by 0 bases, with 9 bases left in between. From germline, CDR1 is SNHLY and CDR2 FYNNEI. CDR3 nucleotide sequence: TGTGCCAGCAGCGCAGAGAGCTCCTATAATTCACCCCTCCACTTT. Translating gives CASSAESSYNSPLHF.